The rows below give T cell receptor beta chains drawn from one sample of a study of T-cell memory formation after mild COVID-19. TCRdb redid the calling of the 5' RACE reads with MiXCR, one entry per CDR3 protein. This table has some 600,000 distinct CDR3 sequences, roughly 17% appearing once. Sequenced material: PBMCs or a T cell subset sorted from them (not recorded which). Receptors were obtained from an adult woman who had mild COVID-19 (a few samples of this study predate the infection). Cell type and time point are not known. Each CDR3 is given with its conserved first and last residue. D genes are given only for firm matches. Clone sizes are given selectively: once, few, many, or a class where the clone is expanded.

NA,NA,TRBJ2-7,13,TRBV20-1,TGCAGTGCTAGAGACAGGCTCTTCTCCGAGCAGTACTTC,CSARDRLFSEQYF
NA,NA,TRBJ1-4,14,TRBV2,TGTGCCAGCAGGGGTCGGGTAACTAATGAAAAACTGTTTTTT,CASRGRVTNEKLFF
NA,NA,TRBJ2-7,15,TRBV19,TGTGCCAGTAGTCTAAGTGGGGGAAGGAATTACGAGCAGTACTTC,CASSLSGGRNYEQYF
few,NA,TRBJ2-3,14,TRBV12-3/TRBV12-4,TGTGCCAGCAGTTTCGATAGCGTCACAGATACGCAGTATTTT,CASSFDSVTDTQYF
few,TRBD1,TRBJ1-3,12,TRBV4-1,TGCGCCAGCAGCCAAGCGACAGGGGGCATATATTTT,CASSQATGGIYF
few,NA,TRBJ2-3,14,TRBV25-1,TGTGCCAGCAGTGAAACAGGGTTCGGAGATACGCAGTATTTT,CASSETGFGDTQYF
NA,TRBD2,TRBJ2-5,14,TRBV20-1,TGCAGTGCTCTAGCCATAGCGGGGCAAGAGACCCAGTACTTC,CSALAIAGQETQYF
few,NA,TRBJ1-6,14,TRBV18,TGTGCCAGCTCACCGTGTTGGGGAGTTTCACCCCTCCACTTT,CASSPCWGVSPLHF
NA,NA,TRBJ2-7,11,TRBV18,TGTGCCAGCTCCGGGGAAAGCGAGCAGTACTTC,CASSGESEQYF
NA,TRBD1,TRBJ2-3,16,TRBV5-1,TGCGCCAGCAGCCCCTACTTCCTCCAGGGGGCAGATACGCAGTATTTT,CASSPYFLQGADTQYF
NA,NA,TRBJ1-2,9,TRBV20-1,TGCAGTGCTCCTCCCGGCTACACCTTC,CSAPPGYTF
NA,NA,TRBJ1-3,14,TRBV5-1,TGCGCCAGCAGCTTTGGTGACTCTGGAAACACCATATATTTT,CASSFGDSGNTIYF
NA,NA,TRBJ1-1,13,TRBV19,TGTGCCAGTAGTATAGACGGTTACACTGAAGCTTTCTTT,CASSIDGYTEAFF
NA,NA,TRBJ1-2,14,TRBV12-3/TRBV12-4,TGTGCCAGCAGTTCCTTTCAGGGGAACTATGGCTACACCTTC,CASSSFQGNYGYTF
NA,NA,TRBJ2-7,15,TRBV5-1,TGCGCCAGCAGCCCGGAACCGGGACAACTATACGAGCAGTACTTC,CASSPEPGQLYEQYF
few,TRBD1,TRBJ1-2,14,TRBV6-1,TGTGCCAGCAGTCCAACCAGGACAGGGCATGGCTACACCTTC,CASSPTRTGHGYTF
few,NA,TRBJ1-2,14,TRBV6-5,TGTGCCAGCAGTTACTCAGGGGACCACTATGGCTACACCTTC,CASSYSGDHYGYTF
NA,NA,TRBJ1-2,14,TRBV9,TGTGCCAGCAGCCCATTGAGGGGTGACTATGGCTACACCTTC,CASSPLRGDYGYTF